Listed below are T cell receptor beta chains from one sample, sequenced in a study of regulatory T cells in long-lasting Graves disease. Via MiXCR, TCRdb re-called the multiplex PCR reads, giving one row per CDR3 protein. The table includes around 480,000 distinct CDR3 sequences, 15% to 20% detected once. These records were also assigned to another study, of T cells in Graves' hyperthyroidism and ophthalmopathy.

Sequenced material: peripheral blood mononuclear cells (PBMCs), taken at new diagnosis, from a patient treated with antithyroid drugs. The receptors come from a man aged 35-49 years with Graves disease. CDR3s include the opening cysteine and the closing phenylalanine or tryptophan. A D gene is named only where the DNA matches it firmly. Expanded clones are given a class, and other clones once, few, many or no size at all.

j_call	d_call	clone_size	v_call	cdr3_aa	cdr3_nt
TRBJ2-1	TRBD2	-	TRBV30	CAWSDPGGRVYNEQFF	TGTGCCTGGAGTGACCCGGGCGGGAGAGTCTACAATGAGCAGTTCTTC
TRBJ2-3	-	few	TRBV7-9	CASQRSDTQYF	TGTGCCAGCCAAAGGTCAGATACGCAGTATTTT
TRBJ2-1	-	many	TRBV14	CASSLQARGEQFF	TGTGCCAGCAGCCTCCAGGCTAGGGGGGAGCAGTTCTTC
TRBJ1-1	-	-	TRBV20-1	CSASRGTTNTEAFF	TGCAGTGCTAGCAGGGGCACCACGAACACTGAAGCTTTCTTT
TRBJ2-1	TRBD2	many	TRBV24-1	CATSDSLAGQTHEQFF	TGTGCCACCAGTGATTCACTAGCGGGACAAACACATGAGCAGTTCTTC
TRBJ2-1	-	many	TRBV29-1	CSVASRGYNEQFF	TGCAGCGTTGCATCTCGGGGTTACAATGAGCAGTTCTTC
TRBJ2-6	-	-	TRBV6-5	CASSYSKQFSGANVLTF	TGTGCCAGCAGTTACTCGAAACAGTTCTCTGGGGCCAACGTCCTGACTTTC
TRBJ2-3	-	-	TRBV6-2/TRBV6-3	CASSYGLEGLTNTQYF	TGTGCCAGCAGTTACGGGCTAGAGGGCTTGACAAATACGCAGTATTTT
TRBJ1-4	-	-	TRBV7-9	CASSASGAGEKLFF	TGTGCCAGCAGCGCCTCGGGGGCAGGCGAAAAACTGTTTTTT
TRBJ2-7	TRBD1	-	TRBV24-1	CATSELGQEQYEQYF	TGTGCCACCAGTGAACTTGGACAGGAACAATACGAGCAGTACTTC
TRBJ1-1	-	many	TRBV28	CASLSPLYTEAFF	TGTGCCAGCCTATCCCCTCTCTACACTGAAGCTTTCTTT
TRBJ2-1	TRBD2	-	TRBV5-1	CASSLASGTSGRRGEQFF	TGCGCCAGCAGCTTGGCCTCGGGGACTAGCGGGAGAAGGGGTGAGCAGTTCTTC
TRBJ2-5	-	-	TRBV3-1	CASSPRGTVQETQYF	TGTGCCAGCAGCCCGCGCGGGACTGTCCAAGAGACCCAGTACTTC
TRBJ2-5	-	many	TRBV2	CASSETRGPVEETQYF	TGTGCCAGCAGTGAAACCCGCGGCCCAGTAGAGGAGACCCAGTACTTC
TRBJ2-7	-	few	TRBV28	CASSLGQLRAEQYF	TGTGCCAGCAGTTTGGGTCAGCTTCGGGCCGAGCAGTACTTC
TRBJ2-7	-	-	TRBV4-1	CASSPRVGGSYEQYF	TGCGCCAGCAGCCCTCGTGTCGGAGGATCCTACGAGCAGTACTTC
TRBJ2-3	-	once	TRBV5-1	CASSPAGILTDTQYF	TGCGCCAGCAGCCCGGCGGGCATTCTCACAGATACGCAGTATTTT
TRBJ1-1	-	many	TRBV6-1	CASSIHRDTRFVAFF	TGTGCCAGCAGTATCCACCGGGACACACGATTTGTGGCTTTCTTT
TRBJ2-2	TRBD1	-	TRBV12-3/TRBV12-4	CASCNRGRGTGELFF	TGTGCCAGCTGCAACAGGGGGCGCGGCACCGGGGAGCTGTTTTTT
TRBJ1-1	-	many	TRBV28	CASSTPGANTEAFF	TGTGCCAGCAGTACACCGGGTGCGAACACTGAAGCTTTCTTT
TRBJ2-3	TRBD1	few	TRBV5-1	CASSFRDRTTDTQYF	TGCGCCAGCAGCTTCCGGGACAGGACCACAGATACGCAGTATTTT
TRBJ1-1	-	many	TRBV7-3	CASRQTGSAEAFF	TGTGCCAGCAGACAGACGGGGTCGGCTGAAGCTTTCTTT
TRBJ1-5	-	many	TRBV28	CASSLLRDQPQHF	TGTGCCAGCAGTTTATTAAGGGATCAGCCCCAGCATTTT
TRBJ2-2	-	few	TRBV29-1	CSVVRAGVNTGELFF	TGCAGCGTTGTCCGCGCAGGGGTGAACACCGGGGAGCTGTTTTTT
TRBJ2-7	TRBD2	many	TRBV11-2	CASSPRGGFLVQYF	TGTGCCAGCAGCCCCCGGGGGGGTTTCCTAGTGCAGTACTTC
TRBJ2-5	-	many	TRBV29-1	CSVEYNQETQYF	TGCAGCGTTGAATACAACCAAGAGACCCAGTACTTC
TRBJ2-7	-	few	TRBV12-3/TRBV12-4	CASSLFLAGSSYEQYF	TGTGCCAGCAGTTTATTTTTGGCGGGCAGCTCCTACGAGCAGTACTTC
TRBJ2-7	-	many	TRBV11-3	CASSLGRATSAYEQYF	TGTGCCAGCAGCTTAGGGCGGGCGACCTCGGCCTACGAGCAGTACTTC
TRBJ2-5	TRBD2	-	TRBV19	CASSITHLAAQETQYF	TGTGCCAGTAGTATCACCCATCTAGCGGCCCAAGAGACCCAGTACTTC
TRBJ1-5	-	many	TRBV28	CASSLAGQPQHF	TGTGCCAGCAGTTTAGCCGGACAGCCCCAGCATTTT
TRBJ2-1	TRBD2	-	TRBV24-1	CATSRRTSGMDEQFF	TGTGCCACCAGCCGACGGACTAGCGGGATGGATGAGCAGTTCTTC
TRBJ2-1	TRBD1	many	TRBV5-1	CASSLGTGLNYEQFF	TGCGCCAGCAGCCTCGGGACAGGGCTAAACTATGAGCAGTTCTTC
TRBJ2-7	-	many	TRBV3-1	CASSQVGLGAYEQYF	TGTGCCAGCAGCCAAGTCGGGCTAGGAGCCTACGAGCAGTACTTC
TRBJ1-4	TRBD1	-	TRBV20-1	CSATAPTPTGYEKLFF	TGCAGTGCTACGGCCCCTACCCCGACAGGGTATGAAAAACTGTTTTTT
TRBJ2-7	-	many	TRBV29-1	CSVAGTSSYYEQYF	TGCAGCGTTGCGGGGACCTCGTCTTACTACGAGCAGTACTTC
TRBJ2-7	-	many	TRBV28	CASSLDPDEQYF	TGTGCCAGCAGCTTGGATCCAGATGAGCAGTACTTC
TRBJ2-7	-	few	TRBV29-1	CSVRGTIYEQYF	TGCAGCGTGAGGGGGACCATATACGAGCAGTACTTC
TRBJ2-1	-	few	TRBV6-1	CASSRFLSGTSYNEQFF	TGTGCCAGCAGCCGATTTCTGAGCGGGACATCCTACAATGAGCAGTTCTTC
TRBJ2-2	-	many	TRBV3-1	CASSPKTGLVGELFF	TGTGCCAGCAGCCCGAAAACAGGGCTGGTCGGGGAGCTGTTTTTT
TRBJ2-5	-	many	TRBV7-2	CASSFSVFGTQYF	TGTGCCAGCAGCTTTAGTGTTTTTGGGACCCAGTACTTC
TRBJ2-7	TRBD2	-	TRBV12-3/TRBV12-4	CASSLSGTSKWEQYF	TGTGCCAGCAGTTTGAGCGGGACCTCTAAGTGGGAGCAGTACTTC
TRBJ1-4	-	few	TRBV7-8	CASSFGAGEKLFF	TGTGCCAGCAGCTTTGGGGCAGGCGAAAAACTGTTTTTT
TRBJ2-5	TRBD1	-	TRBV7-2	CASSADRGGKTQYF	TGTGCCAGCAGCGCCGACAGGGGTGGAAAGACCCAGTACTTC
TRBJ1-2	TRBD1	-	TRBV9	CASSVGQGLGSSNYGYTF	TGTGCCAGCAGCGTTGGACAGGGGTTGGGGAGTTCTAACTATGGCTACACCTTC
TRBJ2-3	-	-	TRBV28	CASSFLGRTDTQYF	TGTGCCAGCAGTTTCCTGGGGCGCACAGATACGCAGTATTTT
TRBJ1-4	-	-	TRBV29-1	CSVEGEEKLFF	TGCAGCGTTGAAGGCGAGGAAAAACTGTTTTTT
TRBJ2-1	TRBD1	many	TRBV24-1	CATSDRQGVIYNEQFF	TGTGCCACCAGTGACCGACAGGGGGTGATTTACAATGAGCAGTTCTTC
TRBJ2-3	-	many	TRBV12-3/TRBV12-4	CASRPGGRAGDTQYF	TGTGCCAGCAGGCCCGGGGGCAGGGCGGGGGATACGCAGTATTTT
TRBJ1-1	-	few	TRBV29-1	CSVAGSTEAFF	TGCAGCGTTGCTGGTTCCACTGAAGCTTTCTTT
TRBJ2-1	TRBD2	many	TRBV6-1	CASSASTSGRENEQFF	TGTGCCAGCAGTGCCTCGACTAGCGGGAGGGAGAATGAGCAGTTCTTC
TRBJ2-1	TRBD2	-	TRBV28	CASGRLAGVSCNEQFF	TGTGCCAGCGGTCGACTAGCGGGAGTATCCTGCAATGAGCAGTTCTTC
TRBJ2-2	-	-	TRBV19	CASSIDGSPGELFF	TGTGCCAGTAGTATAGACGGGAGTCCCGGGGAGCTGTTTTTT
TRBJ1-5	-	many	TRBV2	CASNRGSVGNQPQHF	TGTGCCAGCAACAGAGGGTCCGTGGGCAATCAGCCCCAGCATTTT
TRBJ2-6	TRBD1	many	TRBV5-1	CASSKQEQGSDSRVVLTF	TGCGCCAGCAGCAAGCAAGAACAGGGGTCCGACTCTCGTGTCGTCCTGACTTTC